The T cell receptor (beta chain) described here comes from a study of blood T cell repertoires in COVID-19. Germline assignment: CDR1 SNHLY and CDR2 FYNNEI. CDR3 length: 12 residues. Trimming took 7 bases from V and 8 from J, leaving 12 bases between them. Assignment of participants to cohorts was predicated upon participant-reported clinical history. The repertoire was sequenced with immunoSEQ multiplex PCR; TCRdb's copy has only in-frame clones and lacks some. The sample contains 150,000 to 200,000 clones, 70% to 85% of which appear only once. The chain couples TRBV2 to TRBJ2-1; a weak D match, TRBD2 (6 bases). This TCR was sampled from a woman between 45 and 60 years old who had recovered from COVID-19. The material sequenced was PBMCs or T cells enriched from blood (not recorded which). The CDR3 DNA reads TGTGCCAGCAAATATAGCGGCGATGAGCAGTTCTTC. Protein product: CASKYSGDEQFF.